The rows below give T cell receptor beta chains drawn from one sample of a study of T cells in localized non-small cell lung cancer. Assay: immunoSEQ multiplex PCR; the TCRdb copy retains only in-frame clones and omits some. The sample lists tens of thousands of clones, 86% occurring once. The sequencing used peripheral blood mononuclear cells, collected before any cancer treatment. The receptors were sampled from a male donor older than 55 with stage II lung adenocarcinoma. Each CDR3 is given without its conserved first and last residue. Size tells how often a clone was seen (once, few, many) or the class of an expanded clone, and some rows leave it out.

15,TRBV15,.,TRBJ2-5,ATSSGTSGRAYETQY
14,TRBV19,.,TRBJ2-2,ASRPGPGQNTGELF
13,TRBV6-5,.,TRBJ1-1,ASSSPRGSRAEAF
12,TRBV29-1,.,TRBJ2-7,SVALGTVDYEQY
13,TRBV6-1,once,TRBJ2-1,ASSLQTGSYNEQF
14,TRBV9,.,TRBJ1-2,ASSGLTALFNYGYT
14,TRBV7-9,.,TRBJ2-1,ASSLPGLAGVNEQF
11,TRBV9,.,TRBJ1-1,ASSAGINTEAF
12,TRBV4-1,.,TRBJ2-5,ASSPGQTQETQY
12,TRBV5-1,.,TRBJ2-3,ASSLASGPDTQY
12,TRBV5-6,.,TRBJ1-5,ASSFGTDNQPQH
12,TRBV19,.,TRBJ1-2,ASSHQWTGNGYT
12,TRBV6-5,.,TRBJ2-5,ASKSGGLGETQY
11,TRBV12-5,.,TRBJ2-7,ASALAGSYEQY
10,TRBV5-1,.,TRBJ1-2,ASSVNGPGYT
11,TRBV5-6,.,TRBJ1-5,ASSSGDNQPQH
15,TRBV9,.,TRBJ2-5,ASSVEQVLTPRGTQY
11,TRBV11-1,.,TRBJ1-5,ASSLMENQPQH
13,TRBV10-1,.,TRBJ2-1,ASSGQGAKENEQF
13,TRBV11-1,.,TRBJ2-2,ASSLWGRNTGELF
14,TRBV7-3,once,TRBJ2-6,ASSSQGDSGANVLT
15,TRBV30,.,TRBJ1-4,AWSVTVGRRPNEKLF
11,TRBV7-9,.,TRBJ1-1,ASSLGSQGEAF
14,TRBV25-1,.,TRBJ1-4,ASSEYRGGIDEKLF
13,TRBV7-2,.,TRBJ1-5,ASSLAGALNQPQH
13,TRBV29-1,.,TRBJ2-6,SVRQGMGGANVLT
14,TRBV4-1,once,TRBJ2-5,ASSQDLSSILETQY
12,TRBV7-2,.,TRBJ2-7,ASSSPGGAYEQY
12,TRBV7-9,.,TRBJ1-3,ASNLGGSGNTIY
11,TRBV18,.,TRBJ1-5,ASSPGLREPQH
10,TRBV10-2,.,TRBJ1-5,ASRQGNQPQH
12,TRBV5-4,.,TRBJ2-3,ASTIQGITDTQY
16,TRBV25-1,.,TRBJ2-1,ASSATPGTSGTHHEQF
12,TRBV2,.,TRBJ1-5,ASSDGPDYQPQH
11,TRBV12-1,.,TRBJ2-5,ASSRTVQETQY
12,TRBV7-9,few,TRBJ1-5,ASSLAGGNQPQH
10,TRBV19,.,TRBJ2-4,ASSLGTRIQY
12,TRBV5-1,.,TRBJ1-4,ASSLGLTGGQLF
14,TRBV6-5,.,TRBJ2-3,ASSYRDRGNPDTQY
14,TRBV28,.,TRBJ1-2,ASRYPKTRTSYGYT
12,TRBV6-1,.,TRBJ1-5,ASSEAGPGQPQH
14,TRBV10-3,once,.,AISESGPGTPYEQY
16,TRBV5-1,.,TRBJ1-4,ASSLSPIGSVANEKLF
11,TRBV30,.,TRBJ2-3,AWSRQDTDTQY
11,TRBV14,.,TRBJ1-5,ASSGHLGGPQH
16,TRBV18,.,TRBJ2-2,ASSLGTSGSIDTGELF
13,TRBV4-2,.,TRBJ2-5,ASSQRTGPRGTQY
16,TRBV28,.,TRBJ2-5,ASSRYFPRDKTQETQY
13,TRBV28,once,TRBJ2-5,ASSGRAEGEETQY
11,TRBV28,.,TRBJ2-7,ASSFIRDHEQY
10,TRBV27,.,TRBJ2-1,ASGTWDNEQF
13,TRBV5-6,.,TRBJ2-5,ASSLVAGEGETQY
12,TRBV7-2,.,TRBJ2-1,ASSYRTGPNEQF
15,TRBV10-3,.,TRBJ2-7,AISESTGPRSSYEQY
13,TRBV28,.,TRBJ1-1,ASSRLGTENTEAF